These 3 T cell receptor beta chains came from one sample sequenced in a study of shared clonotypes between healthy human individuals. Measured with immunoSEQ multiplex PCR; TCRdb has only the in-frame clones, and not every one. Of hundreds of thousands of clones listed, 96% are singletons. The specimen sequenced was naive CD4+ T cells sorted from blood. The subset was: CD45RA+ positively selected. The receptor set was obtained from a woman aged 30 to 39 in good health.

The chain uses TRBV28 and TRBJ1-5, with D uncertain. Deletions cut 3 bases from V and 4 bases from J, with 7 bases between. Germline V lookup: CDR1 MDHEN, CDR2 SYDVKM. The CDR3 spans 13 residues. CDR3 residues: CASSLRANQPQHF. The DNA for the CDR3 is TGTGCCAGCAGTTTGCGGGCGAATCAGCCCCAGCATTTT.

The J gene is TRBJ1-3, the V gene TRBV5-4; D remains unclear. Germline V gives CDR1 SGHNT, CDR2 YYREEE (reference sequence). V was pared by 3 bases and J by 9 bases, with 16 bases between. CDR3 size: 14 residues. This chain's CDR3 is CASSSQGSRATIYF. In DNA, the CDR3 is TGTGCCAGCAGCTCACAAGGTTCTCGTGCCACCATATATTTT.

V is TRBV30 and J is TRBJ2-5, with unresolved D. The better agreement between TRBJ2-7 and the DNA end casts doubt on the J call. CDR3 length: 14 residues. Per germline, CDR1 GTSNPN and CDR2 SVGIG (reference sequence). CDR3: CAWTPGNPPYEQYF. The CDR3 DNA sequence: TGTGCCTGGACCCCGGGCAATCCCCCCTACGAGCAGTACTTC.